This TCR beta chain stems from a study of blood T cell repertoires in COVID-19. Study-wide context: Sources were T cells, B-cell-depleted T cells, or PBMCs; the material itself was cDNA or gDNA.

The CDR3 has 15 residues. The V segment lost 4 bases and the J segment 6 bases; nucleotides outside the gene matches: 7. Germline V gene sequence: CDR1 LNHNV, CDR2 YYDKDF (reference sequence). The data were produced by immunoSEQ multiplex PCR, yet TCRdb's version contains in-frame clones alone and is incomplete. The repertoire holds about 120,000 clones, 65% to 85% seen once, with about 1.4% in the top ten. The chain has TRBV15 and TRBJ1-5, with 9 bases that match TRBD1. The TCR sequence derives from a man between 50 and 59 years old with acute or convalescent COVID-19. The material sequenced was peripheral blood. As DNA, the CDR3 is TGTGCCACCAGCAAGGGGGGACAGGGTCGTCAGCCCCAGCATTTT. Its translation is CATSKGGQGRQPQHF.